This T cell receptor (beta chain) was sequenced in a study of Graves' ophthalmopathy and Graves' hyperthyroidism (dated by TCRdb to the late 2010s). About the study as a whole: Hyperthyroidism was defined as stable when no progression to ophthalmopathy occurred within 18 months of follow-up. TCR beta repertoire signatures were used to distinguish Graves' ophthalmopathy from Graves' hyperthyroidism and to predict progression to ophthalmopathy. In total, under 150 blood samples were TCR-sequenced: some 43 ophthalmopathy, some 75 hyperthyroidism and around 17 hyperthyroidism-to-ophthalmopathy patients. To explore V-J signatures that separate ophthalmopathy from hyperthyroidism, a discovery set of about a hundred patients was enrolled, consisting of under 50 with ophthalmopathy and around 60 with stable hyperthyroidism. For independent validation, a separate cohort was made up of roughly 19 hyperthyroidism patients plus 17 patients who later progressed from hyperthyroidism to ophthalmopathy. T-cell repertoires of thyroid tissue and blood were compared in about six hyperthyroidism patients. Following sample collection, hyperthyroidism patients were given methimazole at a starting dose of 30 mg daily, and ophthalmopathy patients were given high-dose intravenous methylprednisolone. Results and caveats for the whole study, not just this receptor: No statistical method was used to set the sample size in advance, and the investigators knew which group each participant was assigned to. In validation, the model predicted ophthalmopathy progression with over 60% sensitivity and approximately 75% specificity; 12 predicted patients were CT-confirmed with GO in a median of 6.5 months. In cross-validation, the 13-signature model distinguished ophthalmopathy from stable hyperthyroidism with just over 85% sensitivity and roughly 84% specificity, while in the test set the corresponding values were approximately 80% and 75%. Most expanded thyroid clonotypes with frequency above 0.001 were also detected in blood, suggesting blood repertoires may reflect the thyroid immune response.

Trimming takes 6 bases from V and 4 bases from J, and the germline ends sit 15 bases apart. Inclusive of the bounding cysteine and phenylalanine, the CDR3 is 14 residues long. Only CDR3 DNA is held: 42 bases, read in frame from base 1. The germline V gene yields MNHEY for CDR1 and SVGAGI for CDR2. For repertoire sequencing, the TCR beta CDR3 regions were amplified from RNA transcripts. HTBI primers and the Qiagen OneStep RT-PCR kit were used in a first-round RT-PCR, which was followed by a second-round multiplex PCR, size selection and purification. The libraries underwent paired-end sequencing with 100 bp reads on an Illumina HiSeq2000. The original methods were these. SOAPnuke was used to process the reads, removing any read that contained adapters or uncalled bases, had a mean Phred below 15, or lacked an exact match to the constant primer or identifier. COPE v1.2.5 was used to merge the high-quality paired reads. Clonotypes were defined as unique nucleotide sequences and were aligned to IMGT TRB V, D and J references using MiTCR v1.1. The analysis was limited to V-J combinations with a frequency above 0.0001, which together covered approximately 99% of repertoires. For each V-J combination, a TCR clonal expansion and chaos score was defined as the ratio of F50 clonal expansion to chaos observed in the TCRdist matrix. Welch's t-statistics and random forest were used to reduce the features to 10 to 15 V-J combinations, which were then used as input to a naive Bayes classifier. The similarity between thyroid and blood repertoires was quantified using the Morisita-Horn index. TCRdb reprocessed the public reads (quality trimming at Q25 with fastp, clone calling with MiXCR) and kept in-frame beta chains. Here each entry gathers all rows of one CDR3 protein and keeps the most common genes and DNA. The V and J calls were determined by TCRdb, not by the authors. The sample table shows a few hundred thousand distinct CDR3 sequences, and 39% are seen once. About 4.2% of the sample goes to the ten largest clones.

Patients with hyperthyroidism were aged 18 to 65 years, had been newly diagnosed, and had a disease duration of less than 2 months. Patients with other autoimmune diseases, uncontrolled infections, pregnancy or lactation were excluded from the study. Diagnosis relied on clinical symptoms, serum thyroxine, TRAb, thyroid ultrasound and orbital computed tomography. Total RNA was extracted using Trizol reagent, and RNA quality was checked on an Agilent 2100 Bioanalyzer. This clonotype has just a few counts. What antigen it recognizes has not been identified. Base qualities are not at hand, and no much larger clone is one base apart.

The TCR originated in an adult man with Graves' hyperthyroidism. The sample consisted of peripheral blood or thyroid tissue (not recorded which). The rearranged segments are TRBV6-5 and TRBJ1-1, with TRBD1 tentatively as D gene (5 bases match). The CDR3 region reads CASSPRARATEAFF. The nucleotide sequence is given as TGTGCCAGCAGCCCCCGAGCCAGGGCCACTGAAGCTTTCTTT.